This T cell receptor beta chain was sequenced in a study of technical replicates of blood from several donors. The protocol was immunoSEQ multiplex PCR, while the TCRdb copy is restricted to in-frame clones and leaves out a portion. The sample includes about 83,000 clones, 85% to 95% seen only once; the top ten take about 0.26%. CDR1 SGHRS and CDR2 YFSETQ come from the germline V gene. This CDR3 comprises 14 residues. Between the trimmed V and J ends, which lost 0 bases and 0 bases, there was a span of 4 bases. On this clone itself: Other DNA sequences in the same sample also yield this CDR3.

The V gene is TRBV5-1, the J gene TRBJ1-3, with D uncertain. The receptor comes from a human donor in good health. Material: T cells isolated from PBMCs. The CDR3 sequence is CASSLGSSGNTIYF. CDR3 sequence (DNA): TGCGCCAGCAGCTTGGGGAGCTCTGGAAACACCATATATTTT.